What follows are 31 T cell receptor beta chains derived from one specimen sequenced in a study of beta chain features in type 1 diabetes. Study results and limitations: Type 1 diabetes patients showed a moderate but significant shortening of TCRB CDR3s in all four CD4+ subsets.

Their cognate antigens are unknown. What was sequenced were expressed TCRB transcripts, since all of the isolated RNA had been reverse transcribed. The table came from immunoSEQ multiplex PCR; TCRdb's copy has only in-frame clones and leaves some out. The sample consists of some 350,000 clones, 8% to 10% of them appearing once. The specimen sequenced was central memory CD4+ T cells from blood. The receptors here all came from a young man with type 1 diabetes.

CDR3 bases: TGTGCCAGCAGATCTAGCGCAAGCTCCTACGAGCAGTACTTC. This sequence encodes CASRSSASSYEQYF. This chain uses TRBV6-6 with TRBJ2-7; maybe TRBD2 (6 bases). The CDR3 length is 14 residues. The germline V and J ends were trimmed by 6 bases and 0 bases, with 12 bases remaining between them. Germline V CDR1 and CDR2: MNHNY, SVGAGI (reference sequence).

Only a few counts were recorded for this clone. The same CDR3 is also encoded by other DNA sequences in this sample. This sequence joins TRBV28 and TRBJ1-2; D is ambiguous. This CDR3 is 10 amino acids long. V dropped 6 bases and J dropped 7 bases, with 6 bases sitting between them. Germline V gene data show CDR1 as MDHEN and CDR2 as SYDVKM. The DNA of the CDR3 is TGTGCCAGCAGCCGTCTTGGCTACACCTTC. It translates to CASSRLGYTF.

This clone was counted only a few times. CDR3 amino acids: CASSSLKDTQYF. CDR3 nucleotides: TGTGCCAGCAGTTCTCTAAAAGATACGCAGTATTTT. This chain uses TRBV28 with TRBJ2-3; the D is unclear. The CDR3 totals 12 residues. Trimming removed 4 bases at V and 5 bases at J, with 7 bases between. In germline, CDR1 is MDHEN, CDR2 SYDVKM.

Ten or more counts support this clone. This rearrangement joins TRBV28 to TRBJ2-7; tentative D call: TRBD1 (5 bases). The CDR3 covers 15 residues. Per germline, CDR1 MDHEN and CDR2 SYDVKM. V lost 3 bases and J 2 bases, leaving 14 bases between the germline ends. The CDR3, as DNA: TGTGCCAGCAGTTTTATCCAGGGTCCTACCTACGAGCAGTACTTC. Its protein product is CASSFIQGPTYEQYF.

This clone was recorded at least ten times. J is TRBJ2-7 and V is TRBV7-3; 8 bases align to TRBD1. There are 13 residues in the CDR3. The V segment lost 3 bases and the J segment 5 bases; nucleotides outside the gene matches: 3. CDR1 and CDR2 from the germline V gene are SGHTA and FQGTGA. The CDR3 sequence is CASSFNRGNEQYF. The CDR3 DNA sequence: TGTGCCAGCAGCTTTAACAGGGGGAACGAGCAGTACTTC.

This clone was counted at least ten times. The CDR3 DNA sequence: TGTGCCAGCAGCTCGACAGGGAACGACAATGAGCAGTTCTTC. It yields the protein CASSSTGNDNEQFF. The J gene is TRBJ2-1, the V gene TRBV7-9, with 7 bases that match TRBD1. CDR3 size: 14 residues. Germline-derived CDR1 and CDR2 are SEHNR and FQNEAQ (reference sequence). V lost 4 bases and J lost 5; bases outside the gene matches: 5.

At least ten counts were recorded for this clone. J is TRBJ2-5 and V is TRBV20-1; D call uncertain. Per germline, CDR1 DFQATT and CDR2 SNEGSKA (reference sequence). Trimming shortened V by 3 bases and J by 4 bases, and 6 bases separated the two germline ends. The CDR3 runs to 11 residues. As DNA, the CDR3 is TGCAGTGCTAGTTTTGGAGAGACCCAGTACTTC. Its protein is CSASFGETQYF.

This clone has at least ten counts. The CDR3 region is CASSDEGEKLFF. In nucleotides, the CDR3 is TGTGCCAGCAGTGATGAGGGTGAAAAACTGTTTTTT. J is TRBJ1-4 and V is TRBV6-1; D is ambiguous. The V gene lost 3 bases and the J gene lost 7 bases, with 6 bases spanning the gap. Looked up from germline, CDR1 is MNHNS and CDR2 is SASEGT. CDR3 length equals 12 residues.

A few counts support this clone. This rearrangement joins TRBV4-1 to TRBJ1-2; D may be TRBD1 (6 bases). Germline loops: CDR1 MGHRA, CDR2 YSYEKL. The CDR3 is 16 residues long. Trimming stripped 1 base from V and 4 bases from J, with 16 bases between. The CDR3 reads CASSQGGGAGIYGYTF. CDR3 DNA sequence: TGCGCCAGCAGCCAAGGTGGGGGCGCAGGCATCTATGGCTACACCTTC.

This sequence joins TRBV11-2 and TRBJ2-1, with a tentative D call TRBD2 (5 bases). V was cut by 4 bases and J by 7 bases, with 5 bases left in between. The CDR3 extends over 11 amino acids. CDR1 is SGHAT and CDR2 is FQNNGV in the germline V gene. The CDR3, as DNA: TGTGCCAGCAGCTGGACTAATGAGCAGTTCTTC. It yields the protein CASSWTNEQFF.

The rearrangement links TRBV29-1 to TRBJ2-2, with D possibly TRBD2 on 5 matching bases. Deletions cut 5 bases from V and 4 bases from J, with 14 bases between. This CDR3 comprises 14 residues. Germline assignment: CDR1 SQVTM and CDR2 ANQGSEA. The CDR3 is CSVLARGSTGELFF. CDR3 nucleotide sequence: TGCAGCGTTTTAGCCCGAGGGAGCACCGGGGAGCTGTTTTTT.

This clone was detected a few times. The gene calls are TRBV6-5 and TRBJ1-2; no definite D call. Looked up from germline, CDR1 is MNHEY and CDR2 is SVGAGI. The CDR3 covers 11 residues. The V end lost 0 bases, the J end lost 8 bases, and 4 bases lay between the germline ends. As DNA, the CDR3 is TGTGCCAGCAGTTACTCGACGGGCTACACCTTC. The encoded protein is CASSYSTGYTF.

J is TRBJ2-5 and V is TRBV28; 9 bases match TRBD1. The J call could be wrong; TRBJ2-7 is a better fit for the DNA end. The CDR3 runs 15 residues. Per germline, CDR1 MDHEN and CDR2 SYDVKM. CDR3 amino acids: CASSLSTGGSYEQYF. CDR3 nucleotide sequence: TGTGCCAGCAGTTTATCGACAGGGGGATCCTACGAGCAGTACTTC.

The genes are TRBV10-3 and TRBJ2-1, with D hard to call. Germline V lookup: CDR1 ENHRY, CDR2 SYGVKD. The CDR3 contains 15 residues. V was cut by 6 bases and J by 0 bases, with 12 bases left in between. The CDR3 reads CAIREVTSSYNEQFF. Written as DNA, the CDR3 is TGTGCCATCAGAGAGGTAACCAGCTCCTACAATGAGCAGTTCTTC.

As to this clone: The same CDR3 can be traced to other DNA sequences in this sample. J is TRBJ2-5 and V is TRBV10-2, with TRBD2 matching 10 bases. The CDR3 loop spans 13 amino acids. Germline loops: CDR1 WSHSY, CDR2 SAAADI. The trim removed 5 bases at V and 5 bases at J, leaving 2 bases unmatched. Here the CDR3 reads CASSLAGVETQYF. The CDR3 nucleotides read TGCGCCAGCAGTCTAGCGGGAGTGGAGACCCAGTACTTC.

This clone has more than one count but fewer than ten. This rearrangement joins TRBV6-5 to TRBJ2-7; D uncertain. Trimming removed 3 bases at V and 5 bases at J, with 14 bases between. Germline V gene lookup returns CDR1 MNHEY and CDR2 SVGAGI. This CDR3 comprises 14 residues. The CDR3 nucleotides read TGTGCCAGCAGTTATCTCGTGGGAACCCACGAGCAGTACTTC. This codes for CASSYLVGTHEQYF.

V is TRBV28 and J is TRBJ2-5; weak D call: TRBD2 (6 bases). The CDR3 has 13 amino acids. The germline gives CDR1 MDHEN, CDR2 SYDVKM. The V and J ends lost 6 bases and 11 bases respectively, with 19 bases between them. CDR3 amino acids: CASSPDGLTQQYF. Here the CDR3 DNA reads TGTGCCAGCAGCCCTGACGGACTAACCCAGCAGTACTTC.

The rearrangement links TRBV4-1 to TRBJ2-3; D uncertain. CDR1 is MGHRA and CDR2 is YSYEKL in the germline V gene. V shed 0 bases and J shed 0 bases, with 13 bases lying between them. This CDR3 region has 17 residues. The CDR3 spells CASSQDRRYPSTDTQYF. The CDR3 region has the DNA TGCGCCAGCAGCCAAGATAGGCGGTACCCTAGCACAGATACGCAGTATTTT.

This clone turned up a few times. The J gene is TRBJ2-5, the V gene TRBV29-1; no clear D gene. CDR3 length: 13 residues. V was shortened by 4 bases and J by 2 bases, with 11 bases between the two germline ends. CDR1 is SQVTM, CDR2 ANQGSEA, per germline. CDR3 protein: CSVAETPQETQYF. The CDR3 DNA follows: TGCAGCGTTGCTGAGACCCCACAAGAGACCCAGTACTTC. The whole variable domain, remainder taken from reference TRBV29-1 and TRBJ2-5, is SAVISQKPSRDICQRGTSLTIQCQVDSQVTMMFWYRQQPGQSLTLIATANQGSEATYESGFVIDKFPISRPNLTFSTLTVSNMSPEDSSIYLCSVAETPQETQYFGPGTRLLVL.

The chain couples TRBV7-2 to TRBJ1-3; D gene unclear. CDR1 SGHTA and CDR2 FQGNSA come from the germline V gene. V lost 5 bases, J lost 2 bases, and 13 bases lay in between. The CDR3 has 15 residues. CDR3 amino acids: CASSTLTGTGNTIYF. CDR3 bases: TGTGCCAGCAGCACCCTGACGGGCACTGGAAACACCATATATTTT. Supplemented by reference TRBV7-2 and TRBJ1-3, the full variable domain reads GAGVSQSPSNKVTEKGKDVELRCDPISGHTALYWYRQSLGQGLEFLIYFQGNSAPDKSGLPSDRFSAERTGGSVSTLTIQRTQQEDSAVYLCASSTLTGTGNTIYFGEGSWLTVV.

Comment on this clone: A much larger clone differs from this one at a single base, so this may be a read error. The chain is built from TRBV11-3 and TRBJ2-2; D uncertain. The CDR3 runs 14 residues. Deletions cut 1 base from V and 1 base from J, with 4 bases between. Germline V gene data show CDR1 as SGHNT and CDR2 as YENEEA. The CDR3 here is CASSLGQNTGELFF. For the CDR3, the DNA is TGTGCCAGCAGCTTAGGACAGAACACCGGGGAGCTGTTTTTT.

This clone appeared many times. This chain connects TRBV7-9 to TRBJ1-4; TRBD1 agrees at 7 bases. The V gene end was trimmed by 5 bases and the J gene end by 5 bases; junction bases not matched to a gene: 2. Germline CDR1 and CDR2: SEHNR and FQNEAQ (reference sequence). The CDR3 extends over 13 amino acids. The CDR3 protein is CASSPQGNEKLFF. The CDR3 DNA is TGTGCCAGCAGCCCACAGGGGAATGAAAAACTGTTTTTT.

This clone was detected only a few times. The chain carries TRBV5-5 and TRBJ1-5, with D unclear. The CDR3 totals 13 residues. CDR1 and CDR2 (germline): SGHKS, YYEKEE (reference sequence). V shed 5 bases and J shed 9 bases, with 15 bases lying between them. The CDR3 sequence: CASSAAPRGPQHF. The CDR3 DNA is TGTGCCAGCAGTGCAGCCCCCCGGGGGCCCCAGCATTTT.

The rearrangement joins TRBV2 to TRBJ1-5; no reliable D call. The CDR3 contains 12 residues. Deletions cut 6 bases from V and 11 bases from J, with 14 bases between. Germline V gene sequence: CDR1 SNHLY, CDR2 FYNNEI. This CDR3 is CASRAFSGAQHF. Written as DNA, the CDR3 is TGTGCCAGCAGGGCCTTTAGTGGGGCCCAGCATTTT.

This clone was recorded many times. This rearrangement joins TRBV5-4 to TRBJ1-1; D is undetermined. The CDR3 loop spans 11 amino acids. CDR1 is SGHNT and CDR2 is YYREEE in the germline V gene (reference sequence). Trimming took off 1 base at V and 12 bases at J, with 10 bases between the two ends. CDR3 in amino acids: CASSLRGLTFF. In DNA, the CDR3 is TGTGCCAGCAGCTTGAGAGGGCTGACTTTCTTT.

This clone is labeled medium-sized. The rearrangement links TRBV10-3 to TRBJ2-2; D is perhaps TRBD1 or TRBD2 (5 bases each). V dropped 9 bases and J dropped 2 bases, with 13 bases sitting between them. Germline CDR1 and CDR2: ENHRY and SYGVKD. The CDR3 spans 14 residues. Here the CDR3 DNA reads TGTGCCATAACCGGGACCAAAAACACCGGGGAGCTGTTTTTT. It yields the protein CAITGTKNTGELFF.

The V and J genes are TRBV15 and TRBJ2-1; D is unresolved. There are 15 residues in the CDR3. Trimming shortened V by 0 bases and J by 8 bases, and 14 bases separated the two germline ends. CDR1 is LNHNV and CDR2 is YYDKDF in the germline V gene (reference sequence). CDR3 region: CATSREVGPWDEQFF. CDR3 bases: TGTGCCACCAGCAGAGAAGTAGGGCCCTGGGATGAGCAGTTCTTC.

This clone has a handful of counts. The chain combines TRBV7-9 with TRBJ2-5; D not resolved. The ends were cut back, 6 bases at V and 5 bases at J, with 7 bases in the middle. Germline V CDR1 and CDR2: SEHNR, FQNEAQ (reference sequence). The CDR3 spans 11 residues. The CDR3 DNA is TGTGCCAGCAGGGCGGAGGAGACCCAGTACTTC. Translation gives CASRAEETQYF.

The chain uses TRBV7-2 and TRBJ2-1; the match to TRBD2 covers 10 bases. The CDR3 consists of 15 residues. J gave up 5 bases and V 6 bases, and 7 bases lay outside the gene matches. Germline V gene sequence: CDR1 SGHTA, CDR2 FQGNSA. The CDR3 sequence: CASSSAGGPDNEQFF. The CDR3 DNA reads TGTGCCAGCAGTTCAGCGGGAGGGCCGGACAATGAGCAGTTCTTC.

This clone was observed a handful of times. This chain joins TRBV2 and TRBJ1-1; no reliable D call. The CDR3 sequence is 12 residues long. In germline, CDR1 is SNHLY, CDR2 FYNNEI. Trimming shortened V by 1 base and J by 11 bases, and 11 bases separated the two germline ends. The CDR3 loop reads CASSEVPGLAFF. The CDR3 nucleotides are TGTGCCAGCAGTGAAGTCCCGGGGTTGGCTTTCTTT.

As regards this clone: Other DNA sequences in this sample translate to the same CDR3. V gene TRBV5-1 combines with J gene TRBJ2-5; no clear D gene. The CDR3 consists of 14 residues. Germline V gene lookup returns CDR1 SGHRS and CDR2 YFSETQ. Trimming removed 0 bases from V and 1 base from J, with 7 bases in between. The CDR3, as DNA: TGCGCCAGCAGCTTGGCCGGGTCCCAAGAGACCCAGTACTTC. Translated, it gives CASSLAGSQETQYF. The full variable domain, with the rest looked up from reference TRBV5-1 and TRBJ2-5, is KAGVTQTPRYLIKTRGQQVTLSCSPISGHRSVSWYQQTPGQGLQFLFEYFSETQRNKGNFPGRFSGRQFSNSRSEMNVSTLELGDSALYLCASSLAGSQETQYFGPGTRLLVL.